This T cell receptor (beta chain) was recorded in a study of T cells in Graves' hyperthyroidism and ophthalmopathy. Findings of the study overall: Among thyroid clonotypes expanded above 0.001, most also appeared in blood.

With respect to this clonotype: Its antigen is as yet unknown.

The CDR3 loop spans 12 amino acids. Per germline, CDR1 ENHRY and CDR2 SYGVKD. Amplified TCR beta CDR3 regions came from RNA transcripts. The TCR CDR3 first-round RT-PCR relied on the HTBI primer set. TCRdb reprocessed the multiplex PCR reads with MiXCR, giving one entry per CDR3 protein. The sample includes more than 75,000 distinct CDR3 sequences, around 52% of them seen just once. Among the patients, aged 18 to 65, hyperthyroidism was newly diagnosed and had lasted under 2 months. Exclusion followed for patients with uncontrolled infection, other autoimmune disease, pregnancy or lactation. The rearrangement links TRBV10-3 to TRBJ1-6, with 7 bases identical to TRBD1. The sample was blood. This receptor was taken from a woman aged 40-49 years with Graves' hyperthyroidism. As DNA, the CDR3 is TGTGCTGGGACAGATTGGAATTCACCCCTCCACTTT. Its translation: CAGTDWNSPLHF.